The 19 T cell receptor beta chains in this list originate from one sample, sequenced in a study of T cell repertoires in aging, cancer and after chemotherapy. Peripheral blood genomic DNA, not sorted cells or RNA, was the template. Rearranged V-D-J TRB sequences were amplified with a mixed TRB-A/B primer pool. TCRdb re-analysed the multiplex PCR reads in MiXCR, keeping a single row per CDR3 protein. The sample lists a few thousand distinct CDR3 sequences, 20% to 25% occurring once. What was sequenced was blood. The origin of the receptors is a human donor in good health.

This clonotype ranks as medium-sized (0.01 to 0.1%). This rearrangement joins TRBV7-9 to TRBJ1-5, with D unclear. V lost 2 bases, J lost 5 bases, and 7 bases lay in between. The CDR3 has 13 amino acids. CDR1 and CDR2 from the germline V gene are SEHNR and FQNEAQ (reference sequence). DNA for the CDR3: TGTGCCAGCAGCTTAAGTCAGTATCAGCCCCAGCATTTT. It yields the protein CASSLSQYQPQHF.

J is TRBJ2-3 and V is TRBV24-1, with D perhaps TRBD2 (6 bases). CDR3 length: 15 residues. The germline gives CDR1 KGHDR, CDR2 SFDVKD. Trimming removed 3 bases from V and 6 bases from J, with 15 bases in between. This chain's CDR3 is CATSDGGLILDTQYF. CDR3 sequence (DNA): TGTGCCACCAGTGATGGCGGACTAATCCTGGATACGCAGTATTTT.

In this sample, this clonotype is medium-sized. The genes are TRBV20-1 and TRBJ2-1; TRBD2 agrees at 10 bases. Unmatched junction bases numbered 8, after V lost 3 bases and J lost 6 bases. CDR1 is DFQATT and CDR2 is SNEGSKA in the germline V gene (reference sequence). CDR3 length: 15 residues. Written as DNA, the CDR3 is TGCAGTGCTAGTCAGAGCGGGAGGGCGCGCAATGAGCAGTTCTTC. Translating it yields CSASQSGRARNEQFF.

By share of the sample, this clonotype is medium-sized. V usage is TRBV19 and J usage is TRBJ2-5; TRBD2 matches 11 bases. The V gene end was trimmed by 3 bases and the J gene end by 4 bases; junction bases not matched to a gene: 7. The CDR3 sequence is 16 residues long. Germline-derived CDR1 and CDR2 are LNHDA and SQIVND (reference sequence). Written as DNA, the CDR3 is TGTGCCAGTAGTATCTTAGCGGGAGGGGGCGGAGAGACCCAGTACTTC. Protein product: CASSILAGGGGETQYF. The whole variable domain, remainder taken from reference TRBV19 and TRBJ2-5, is DGGITQSPKYLFRKEGQNVTLSCEQNLNHDAMYWYRQDPGQGLRLIYYSQIVNDFQKGDIAEGYSVSREKKESFPLTVTSAQKNPTAFYLCASSILAGGGGETQYFGPGTRLLVL.

In its sample, this clonotype ranks as medium-sized (0.01 to 0.1%). Written as DNA, the CDR3 is TGTGCCAGCCGGACTAGCGGGGGCCCATACAATGAGCAGTTCTTC. Encoded protein: CASRTSGGPYNEQFF. The chain recombines TRBV19 with TRBJ2-1, with 13 positions matching TRBD2. The J segment lost 4 bases and the V segment lost 9 bases, leaving 6 bases of the junction unmatched. Per the germline V gene, CDR1 is LNHDA and CDR2 is SQIVND (reference sequence). The CDR3 consists of 15 residues.

This sequence joins TRBV20-1 and TRBJ2-5, with no clear D. Germline-derived CDR1 and CDR2 are DFQATT and SNEGSKA (reference sequence). V gave up 0 bases and J gave up 10 bases, with 27 bases separating them. The CDR3 totals 17 residues. The CDR3: CSARDPPERLDGVIQYF. As DNA, the CDR3 is TGCAGTGCTAGAGACCCCCCCGAGAGGCTAGATGGGGTGATCCAGTACTTC.

This clonotype is medium-sized within its sample. The V and J genes are TRBV19 and TRBJ1-5; D gene unclear. Germline CDR1 reads LNHDA; CDR2 reads SQIVND (reference sequence). This CDR3 spans 13 amino acids. V lost 3 bases, J lost 4 bases, and 7 bases lay in between. CDR3 region: CASSMAVNQPQHF. The CDR3 DNA reads TGTGCCAGTAGTATGGCAGTGAATCAGCCCCAGCATTTT.

Details on this clonotype: Since no conserved phenylalanine or tryptophan closes the CDR3, a read error is the likely cause. The limits of the CDR3 on the DNA are not certain, so only TCRdb's listed CDR3 is given. This chain links TRBV30 with TRBJ1-6. The CDR3 is 9 amino acids long, termini counted. Germline CDR1 GTSNPN, CDR2 SVGIG (reference sequence). The CDR3 sequence: CAWSVRLTS.

The sample holds a few counts of this clonotype. J is TRBJ2-4 and V is TRBV20-1, with TRBD1 identical over 9 bases. The length of the CDR3 is 13 residues. V gave up 3 bases and J gave up 8 bases; unmatched junction bases: 5. CDR1 and CDR2 from the germline V gene are DFQATT and SNEGSKA (reference sequence). The DNA for the CDR3 is TGCAGTGCTAGCGGTACAGGGGGCTACATTCAGTACTTC. Amino acid sequence: CSASGTGGYIQYF.

CDR3 bases: TGTGCCAGCAGCGTCGGGGCTCCAACAGATACGCAGTATTTT. It codes for CASSVGAPTDTQYF. The V call is TRBV5-4, the J call TRBJ2-3; D may correspond to TRBD1 or TRBD2 (5 bases each). The CDR3 loop spans 14 amino acids. In germline, CDR1 is SGHNT, CDR2 YYREEE (reference sequence). V lost 4 bases to trimming and J lost 3 bases, with 12 bases between them.

By share of the sample, this clonotype is medium-sized. The rearrangement joins TRBV18 to TRBJ2-7; 11 bases map to TRBD2. Germline assignment: CDR1 KGHSH and CDR2 LQKENI. The CDR3 is made up of 15 amino acids. The V and J ends lost 6 bases and 2 bases, in that order; junction bases with no gene match: 6. In DNA, the CDR3 is TGTGCCAGCTCGGGGCCTAGCGGGGGGACCTACGAGCAGTACTTC. Its protein is CASSGPSGGTYEQYF.

This clonotype is termed medium-sized. V gene TRBV7-3 combines with J gene TRBJ2-3; TRBD1 aligns across 7 bases. Trimming at V came to 1 base and at J to 8 bases, leaving 15 bases not matched to a gene. Germline CDR1 and CDR2: SGHTA and FQGTGA. The CDR3 consists of 17 residues. CDR3 protein: CASSLRLTRASGGTQYF. The CDR3 DNA sequence: TGTGCCAGCAGCTTAAGGCTAACCCGGGCCTCAGGGGGTACGCAGTATTTT.

This chain connects TRBV5-1 to TRBJ2-3, with D perhaps matching TRBD2 (6 bases). The CDR3 runs to 12 residues. Per the germline V gene, CDR1 is SGHRS and CDR2 is YFSETQ. Trimming stripped 3 bases from V and 10 bases from J, with 12 bases between. The DNA of the CDR3 is TGCGCCAGCAGCTCCCGACTAGAAGCGCAGTATTTT. Amino acid sequence: CASSSRLEAQYF.

This clonotype is medium-sized by share. The chain is built from TRBV7-9 and TRBJ1-3, with 9 positions matching TRBD1. The CDR3 spans 18 residues. V dropped 3 bases and J dropped 5; count of bases not matched to a gene: 14. Germline lookup yields CDR1 SEHNR and CDR2 FQNEAQ (reference sequence). CDR3 in DNA: TGTGCCAGCAGCTTCCCGAAACCGGGACAGGGAGTAAGAAACACCATATATTTT. It yields the protein CASSFPKPGQGVRNTIYF.

This clonotype is labeled medium-sized (0.01 to 0.1%). The chain links TRBV12-3 or TRBV12-4 to TRBJ1-1, with 11 bases identical to TRBD1. CDR3 size: 14 residues. The ends lost 5 bases at V and 5 bases at J; junction bases unmatched: 4. The CDR3, as DNA: TGTGCCAGCAGTGTCCGGGACAGGGGGACTGAAGCTTTCTTT. Residues: CASSVRDRGTEAFF.

By share, this clonotype counts as medium-sized. V gene TRBV6-2 or TRBV6-3 combines with J gene TRBJ2-7; D not resolved. The V end was cut by 5 bases, the J end by 2 bases, with 13 bases between. Germline V gene data show CDR1 as MNHEY and CDR2 as SVGEGT. CDR3 size: 14 residues. Here the CDR3 reads CASSTYLGTYEQYF. The CDR3 DNA reads TGTGCCAGCAGTACTTACTTGGGGACCTACGAGCAGTACTTC.

This clonotype ranks as medium-sized. The V gene is TRBV6-2 or TRBV6-3, the J gene TRBJ1-1; D is ambiguous. This CDR3 is built from 13 residues. V dropped 0 bases and J dropped 5 bases, with 7 bases sitting between them. The germline gives CDR1 MNHEY, CDR2 SVGEGT. The CDR3 DNA sequence: TGTGCCAGCAGTTACTCGCGGGGAACTGAAGCTTTCTTT. The encoded protein is CASSYSRGTEAFF.

This clonotype is classed as medium-sized. DNA for the CDR3: TGTGCCAGCCGGACAGGGTCTATTTTCTTT. Amino acids: CASRTGSIFF. This rearrangement joins TRBV6-1 to TRBJ1-1; 8 bases line up with TRBD1. CDR3 length: 10 amino acids. CDR1 and CDR2 from the germline V gene are MNHNS and SASEGT. V lost 8 bases and J lost 13; bases outside the gene matches: 6.

This chain connects TRBV9 to TRBJ2-3, with 9 positions matching TRBD2. The CDR3 is made up of 13 amino acids. The V gene's germline CDR1 is SGDLS and CDR2 YYNGEE. The J segment lost 5 bases and the V segment lost 3 bases, leaving 1 base of the junction unmatched. The CDR3 is CASSEAGGDTQYF. CDR3 nucleotides: TGTGCCAGCAGCGAAGCGGGAGGAGATACGCAGTATTTT.